These T cell receptor beta chains were read from a single sample in a study of shared T cell receptors in the human thymus. The table came from immunoSEQ multiplex PCR; TCRdb's copy has only in-frame clones and leaves some out. The table shows hundreds of thousands of clones, with over 75% occurring only once. These data were likewise used in another study, on human thymus T cells.

Sequenced sample: thymocytes. These receptors originate from a boy less than two years old with a congenital heart defect. The CDR3 runs from the conserved cysteine through the conserved F or W.

TRBV15	TRBJ2-3	CATSRGSGSPTGVDTQYF
TRBV10-2	TRBJ2-7	CASRVFRDTYEQYF
TRBV27	TRBJ1-2	CASSMGLGDRVNGYTF
TRBV6-1	TRBJ1-1	CASSEVETGNTEAFF
TRBV5-5	TRBJ1-2	CASSLVRLAPAYGYTF
TRBV7-2	TRBJ2-7	CASSHGTGSYEQYF
TRBV27	TRBJ2-2	CASSENTGSGELFF
TRBV6-1	TRBJ1-1	CASSEPPLTGGTEAFF
TRBV2	TRBJ2-5	CASMSGGPGEQYF
TRBV13	TRBJ2-3	CASSIRLAGTTSTDTQYF
TRBV6-6	TRBJ2-5	CASSYLAGVETQYF
TRBV27	TRBJ1-1	CASSPQDRGGTEAFF
TRBV5-4	TRBJ2-3	CASSSLVGGQADTQYF
TRBV4-1	TRBJ1-1	CASSQHRRGGTEAFF
TRBV6-5	TRBJ2-2	CASRGGANTGELFF
TRBV6-1	TRBJ2-1	CASRDPTSEYNEQFF
TRBV10-3	TRBJ1-2	CASGAEPANYGYTF
TRBV2	TRBJ2-7	CASSEPLLAGGSYEQYF
TRBV6-4	TRBJ2-5	CASREGYRGAETQYF
TRBV5-4	TRBJ2-4	CASSLAGELAKNIQYF